What follows are 6 T cell receptor beta chains derived from one specimen sequenced in a study of cytomegalovirus exposure and HLA in healthy donors. Primers included in the PCR were 60 Vbeta and 13 Jbeta primers. Libraries were prepared by immunoSEQ multiplex PCR; TCRdb keeps only in-frame clonotypes and omits some of them. The data contain some 150,000 clones, 60% to 70% of them singletons. Sample: PBMCs. These receptors came from a woman aged 60-70 years in good health and CMV-seropositive.

This clone was observed a handful of times. The chain has TRBV19 and TRBJ1-2; 8 bases are a match to TRBD1. V lost 7 bases, J lost 4 bases, and 5 bases stayed unmatched. This CDR3 region has 13 residues. The germline V gene encodes CDR1 LNHDA and CDR2 SQIVND (reference sequence). CDR3 region: CASTVTGAYGYTF. In nucleotides, the CDR3 is TGTGCCAGTACTGTGACAGGGGCCTATGGCTACACCTTC.

The V and J genes are TRBV5-1 and TRBJ2-3, with D possibly TRBD1 on 6 matching bases. In germline, CDR1 is SGHRS, CDR2 YFSETQ. This CDR3 contains 16 residues. V was pared by 0 bases and J by 2 bases, with 13 bases between. CDR3 in amino acids: CASSLDWDTNTDTQYF. CDR3 in DNA: TGCGCCAGCAGCTTGGACTGGGACACGAACACAGATACGCAGTATTTT.

A note on this clone: The sample carries other DNA sequences with the same CDR3. The V gene is TRBV25-1, the J gene TRBJ2-5; 7 bases match TRBD2. Germline CDR1 and CDR2: MGHDK and SYGVNS. The junction had 4 bases not matched to a gene; V was cut back by 5 bases and J by 4 bases. The CDR3 contains 13 residues. The CDR3 reads CASSSAGVETQYF. The CDR3, as DNA: TGTGCCAGCAGTTCGGCGGGAGTAGAGACCCAGTACTTC.

V and J are TRBV28 and TRBJ1-2; D ambiguous. The CDR3 is 15 residues long. The germline V and J ends were trimmed by 4 bases and 0 bases, with 12 bases remaining between them. Germline V lookup: CDR1 MDHEN, CDR2 SYDVKM. CDR3 residues: CASSSAVDSNYGYTF. The CDR3 nucleotides read TGTGCCAGCAGTTCGGCGGTGGATTCTAACTATGGCTACACCTTC.

This rearrangement joins TRBV19 to TRBJ2-5; a possible D gene is TRBD1 (5 bases). The V end was cut by 0 bases, the J end by 8 bases, with 10 bases between. CDR1 is LNHDA and CDR2 is SQIVND in the germline V gene (reference sequence). This CDR3 region has 13 residues. The CDR3 sequence is CASSIDPTATQYF. The DNA for the CDR3 is TGTGCCAGTAGTATAGATCCGACAGCCACCCAGTACTTC.

This clone showed up just a few times. This chain links TRBV6-5 with TRBJ2-5, with D possibly being TRBD1 (6 bases). CDR1 is MNHEY and CDR2 is SVGAGI in the germline V gene. V was cut by 1 base and J by 4 bases, with 7 bases left in between. CDR3 length: 13 amino acids. This CDR3 is CASSYLGGETQYF. CDR3 nucleotide sequence: TGTGCCAGCAGTTACTTAGGGGGAGAGACCCAGTACTTC.